The 2 T cell receptor beta chains listed next were all sequenced from one sample in a study of multiple sclerosis patients with progressive multifocal leukoencephalopathy (dated by TCRdb to between 2018 and 2021). The library came from the immunoSEQ multiplex PCR assay. The immuneACCESS repertoire file appears here via TCRdb, limited to in-frame rearrangements. These files lack a portion of the clones; in checked studies, under half of the deficit traces to unresolved V genes, and the cause of the others is not known. The sample yields 25,000 to 35,000 clones; over 85% were counted once. The ten top clones hold approximately 1.6% of the sample. The intended sense of this specimen's time point label: about six months of natalizumab therapy. According to the study, the label for this sample's treatment or condition signals: on natalizumab therapy at sampling. The source material was PBMCs, sampled from a patient treated with natalizumab. These TCRs come from a human donor with multiple sclerosis.

In its sample, this clone was seen a few times. The rearrangement joins TRBV11-2 to TRBJ2-1; 8 bases map to TRBD2. Germline CDR1 SGHAT, CDR2 FQNNGV. The CDR3 sequence is 14 residues long. Unmatched junction bases numbered 7, after V lost 6 bases and J lost 6 bases. CDR3 sequence: CASRVAGGVNEQFF. Written as DNA, the CDR3 is TGTGCCAGCAGAGTGGCGGGAGGTGTCAATGAGCAGTTCTTC.

The table lists this clone with a count of one. The chain is built from TRBV7-8 and TRBJ2-2, with D hard to call. The germline CDR1 and CDR2 sequences are SGHVS and FQNEAQ. CDR3 size: 16 residues. V was clipped by 4 bases and J by 4 bases, with 16 bases between them. Written as DNA, the CDR3 is TGTGCCAGCAGCTCGTACGGCCTCGATTTCACCGGGGAGCTGTTTTTT. Residues: CASSSYGLDFTGELFF.